Listed here are 9 T cell receptor beta chains from one sample, sequenced in a study of T cell responses to AZD1222 COVID-19 vaccine. Profiled with immunoSEQ multiplex PCR; TCRdb holds only in-frame clones, not every one. The data contain about 110,000 clones, roughly 86% of them singletons. This specimen was peripheral blood, taken 28 days after the second AZD1222 dose. These receptor sequences come from an adult who received the AZD1222 COVID-19 vaccine.

This clone came up once. This chain links TRBV12-3 or TRBV12-4 with TRBJ1-5; D ambiguous. Trimming removed 5 bases from V and 1 base from J, with 6 bases in between. CDR3 length: 13 residues. Here the CDR3 DNA reads TGTGCCAGCAGTCTAAACAGCAATCAGCCCCAGCATTTT. Its translation is CASSLNSNQPQHF.

DNA for the CDR3: TGTGCCAGCTCACCACGGGACAGGGTTTTTTACACCGGGGAGCTGTTTTTT. Encoded protein: CASSPRDRVFYTGELFF. The chain combines TRBV18 with TRBJ2-2; 9 nucleotides match TRBD1. The CDR3 totals 17 residues. The germline V gene has CDR1 KGHSH and CDR2 LQKENI. V dropped 1 base and J dropped 3; count of bases not matched to a gene: 6.

The rearrangement links TRBV4-3 to TRBJ2-7; 9 bases align to TRBD2. Per the germline V gene, CDR1 is LGHNA and CDR2 is YSLEER. The junction had 2 bases not matched to a gene; V was cut back by 5 bases and J by 0 bases. There are 14 residues in the CDR3. The CDR3 DNA sequence: TGCGCCAGCAGCAAGGGACTAGCCTCCTACGAGCAGTACTTC. It encodes CASSKGLASYEQYF.

The chain combines TRBV3-1 (or the pseudogene TRBV3-2) with TRBJ2-2, with a weak D call TRBD2 (5 bases). Germline values: CDR1 LGHDT, CDR2 YNNKEL (reference sequence). The V end lost 5 bases, the J end lost 2 bases, and 12 bases lay between the germline ends. CDR3 length: 15 amino acids. The CDR3 loop is CASSSRRYNTGELFF. CDR3 nucleotide sequence: TGTGCCAGCAGCAGCAGGAGGTATAACACCGGGGAGCTGTTTTTT.

The chain employs TRBV9 and TRBJ2-2; 10 bases line up with TRBD2. The junction had 5 bases not matched to a gene; V was cut back by 0 bases and J by 0 bases. The length of the CDR3 is 18 residues. Germline V gene data show CDR1 as SGDLS and CDR2 as YYNGEE. The chain's CDR3 is CASSVVLAGASNTGELFF. CDR3 nucleotides: TGTGCCAGCAGCGTAGTTCTAGCGGGGGCCTCGAACACCGGGGAGCTGTTTTTT.

The rearrangement uses TRBV7-2 and TRBJ1-4; no reliable D call. There are 16 residues in the CDR3. The V end lost 4 bases, the J end lost 0 bases, and 12 bases lay between the germline ends. Germline CDR1 and CDR2: SGHTA and FQGNSA. CDR3 nucleotides: TGTGCCAGCAGCTCCAGGACGGGTGCAACTAATGAAAAACTGTTTTTT. This sequence encodes CASSSRTGATNEKLFF.

This clone was seen only once. The chain has TRBV4-1 and TRBJ2-3, with TRBD2 matching 8 bases. This CDR3 region has 17 residues. Germline values: CDR1 MGHRA, CDR2 YSYEKL. V was pared by 8 bases and J by 1 base, with 14 bases of the junction left unmatched. CDR3 DNA: TGCGCCAGCCGGCCCGGTAGCGGGATTTCCGGCACAGATACGCAGTATTTT. Translation: CASRPGSGISGTDTQYF.

The table lists this clone with a few counts. The rearrangement links TRBV9 to TRBJ2-2; D remains unclear. The germline V gene encodes CDR1 SGDLS and CDR2 YYNGEE. The ends were cut back, 2 bases at V and 6 bases at J, with 8 bases in the middle. There are 13 residues in the CDR3. The CDR3, as DNA: TGTGCCAGCAGCGTGTCTTTGGCCGGGGAGCTGTTTTTT. Translation gives CASSVSLAGELFF. The variable domain in full, with the rest retrieved from reference TRBV9 and TRBJ2-2, is DSGVTQTPKHLITATGQRVTLRCSPRSGDLSVYWYQQSLDQGLQFLIQYYNGEERAKGNILERFSAQQFPDLHSELNLSSLELGDSALYFCASSVSLAGELFFGEGSRLTVL.

The chain recombines TRBV9 with TRBJ2-3; D is perhaps TRBD1 or TRBD2 (6 bases each). The germline V and J ends were trimmed by 0 bases and 1 base, with 15 bases remaining between them. CDR3 size: 17 residues. Germline V gene lookup returns CDR1 SGDLS and CDR2 YYNGEE. CDR3 sequence reads: CASSVGWRGARTDTQYF. CDR3 nucleotide sequence: TGTGCCAGCAGCGTAGGATGGAGGGGGGCCCGCACAGATACGCAGTATTTT.